This T cell receptor (beta chain) was recorded in a study of identical twins. This clonotype has just a few counts. TCRdb fed the 5' RACE reads into MiXCR, producing one record per CDR3 protein. The sample yields approximately 260,000 distinct CDR3 sequences, approximately 8.3% seen once. This same sample was also part of a study on yellow fever vaccine responses in identical twins.

This receptor was identified in a woman in her late teens or twenties in good health. Material: CD8+ T cells sorted from blood.

The CDR3 nucleotides read TGTGCCAGCAGTTTGGGGCCTCCGCCCTACGAGCAGTACTTC. This sequence encodes CASSLGPPPYEQYF. This rearrangement joins TRBV27 to TRBJ2-7; a possible D gene is TRBD1 (5 bases). CDR1 and CDR2 (germline): MNHEY, SMNVEV (reference sequence). The V end was cut by 3 bases, the J end by 2 bases, with 11 bases between. This CDR3 comprises 14 residues.